This T cell receptor beta chain was documented in a study of identical twins. Germline V gives CDR1 MGHDK, CDR2 SYGVNS. With V trimmed by 2 bases and J by 4 bases, 10 bases remained unmatched. The CDR3 consists of 16 residues. TCRdb re-derived calls from the 5' RACE reads in MiXCR, one entry per CDR3 protein. The sample has about 660,000 distinct CDR3 sequences, under 9% seen once. These records were also assigned to another study, of yellow fever vaccine responses in identical twins.

Sequences were obtained from PBMCs. This TCR derives from a young woman in good health. The chain carries TRBV25-1 and TRBJ2-7; 8 positions match TRBD1. The DNA for the CDR3 is TGTGCCAGCAGTGAAATTAAAGGGACAGGCTATTACGAGCAGTACTTC. Residues: CASSEIKGTGYYEQYF.